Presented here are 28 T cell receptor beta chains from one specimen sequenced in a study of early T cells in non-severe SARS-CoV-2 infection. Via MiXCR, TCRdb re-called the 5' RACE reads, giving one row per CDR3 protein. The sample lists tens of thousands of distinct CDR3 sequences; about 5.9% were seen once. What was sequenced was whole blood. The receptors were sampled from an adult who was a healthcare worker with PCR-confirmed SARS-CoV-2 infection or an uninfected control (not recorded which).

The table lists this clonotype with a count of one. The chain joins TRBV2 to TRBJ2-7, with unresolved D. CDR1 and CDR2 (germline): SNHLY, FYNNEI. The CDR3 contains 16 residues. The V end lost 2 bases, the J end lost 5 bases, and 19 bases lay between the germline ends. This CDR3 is CASSESPLRVKNEQYF. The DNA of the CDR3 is TGTGCCAGCAGTGAAAGTCCACTCCGGGTGAAAAACGAGCAGTACTTC.

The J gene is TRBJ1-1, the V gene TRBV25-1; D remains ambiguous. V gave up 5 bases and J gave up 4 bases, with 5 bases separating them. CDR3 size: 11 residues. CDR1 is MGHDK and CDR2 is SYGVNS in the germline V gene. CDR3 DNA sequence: TGTGCCAGCAGTTCAGTCACTGAAGCTTTCTTT. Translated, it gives CASSSVTEAFF. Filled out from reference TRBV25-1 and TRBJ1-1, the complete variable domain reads EADIYQTPRYLVIGTGKKITLECSQTMGHDKMYWYQQDPGMELHLIHYSYGVNSTEKGDLSSESTVSRIRTEHFPLTLESARPSHTSQYLCASSSVTEAFFGQGTRLTVV.

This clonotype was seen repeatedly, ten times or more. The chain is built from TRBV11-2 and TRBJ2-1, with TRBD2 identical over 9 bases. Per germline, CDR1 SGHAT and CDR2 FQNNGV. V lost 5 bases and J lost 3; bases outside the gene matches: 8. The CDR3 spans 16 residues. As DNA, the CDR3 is TGTGCCAGCAGCCCCCTAGCGGGGACACTCTACAATGAGCAGTTCTTC. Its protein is CASSPLAGTLYNEQFF.

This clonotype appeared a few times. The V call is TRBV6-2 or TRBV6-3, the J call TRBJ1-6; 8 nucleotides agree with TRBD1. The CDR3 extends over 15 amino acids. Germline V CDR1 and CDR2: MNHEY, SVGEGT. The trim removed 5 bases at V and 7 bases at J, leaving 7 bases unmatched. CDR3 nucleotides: TGTGCCAGCAGTCAAGACAGGGGAGCCAATTCACCCCTCCACTTT. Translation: CASSQDRGANSPLHF.

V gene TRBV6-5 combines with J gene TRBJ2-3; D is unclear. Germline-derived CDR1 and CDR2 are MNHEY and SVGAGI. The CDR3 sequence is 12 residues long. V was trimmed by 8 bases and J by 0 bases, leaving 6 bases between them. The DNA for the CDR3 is TGTGCCAGCCAGTGGAGCACAGATACGCAGTATTTT. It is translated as CASQWSTDTQYF.

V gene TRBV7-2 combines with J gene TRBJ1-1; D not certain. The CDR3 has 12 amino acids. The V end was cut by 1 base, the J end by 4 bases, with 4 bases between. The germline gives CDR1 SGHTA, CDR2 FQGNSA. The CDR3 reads CASSLERTEAFF. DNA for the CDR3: TGTGCCAGCAGCTTAGAACGCACTGAAGCTTTCTTT. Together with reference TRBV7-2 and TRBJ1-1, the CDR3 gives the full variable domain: GAGVSQSPSNKVTEKGKDVELRCDPISGHTALYWYRQSLGQGLEFLIYFQGNSAPDKSGLPSDRFSAERTGGSVSTLTIQRTQQEDSAVYLCASSLERTEAFFGQGTRLTVV.

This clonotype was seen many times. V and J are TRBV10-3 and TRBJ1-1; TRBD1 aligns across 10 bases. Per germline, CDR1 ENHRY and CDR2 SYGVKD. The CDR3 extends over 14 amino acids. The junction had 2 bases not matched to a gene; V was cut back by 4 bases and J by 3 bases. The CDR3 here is CAISGDRGDTEAFF. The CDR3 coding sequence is TGTGCCATCAGTGGGGACAGGGGCGACACTGAAGCTTTCTTT.

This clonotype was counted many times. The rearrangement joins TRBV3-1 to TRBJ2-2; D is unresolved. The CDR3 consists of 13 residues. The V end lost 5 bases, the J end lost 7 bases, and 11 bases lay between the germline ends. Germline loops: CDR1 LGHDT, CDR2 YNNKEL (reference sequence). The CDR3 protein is CASSGARHGELFF. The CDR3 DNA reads TGTGCCAGCAGCGGCGCCCGTCACGGGGAGCTGTTTTTT.

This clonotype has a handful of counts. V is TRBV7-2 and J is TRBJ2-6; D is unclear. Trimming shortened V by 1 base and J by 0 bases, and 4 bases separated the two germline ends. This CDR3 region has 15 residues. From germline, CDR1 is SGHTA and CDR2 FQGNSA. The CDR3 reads CASSLGTSGANVLTF. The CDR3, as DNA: TGTGCCAGCAGCTTAGGGACCTCTGGGGCCAACGTCCTGACTTTC.

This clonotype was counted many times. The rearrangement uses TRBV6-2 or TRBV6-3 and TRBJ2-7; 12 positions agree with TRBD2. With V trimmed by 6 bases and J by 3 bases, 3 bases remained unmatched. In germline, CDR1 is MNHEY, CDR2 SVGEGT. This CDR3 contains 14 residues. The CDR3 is CASRETSGGYEQYF. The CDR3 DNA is TGTGCCAGCAGGGAGACTAGCGGGGGCTACGAGCAGTACTTC.

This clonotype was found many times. Here the CDR3 reads CASSAQGPWAQYF. The CDR3 DNA sequence: TGTGCCAGCAGTGCCCAGGGCCCATGGGCCCAGTACTTC. The chain couples TRBV25-1 to TRBJ2-5; a weak D match, TRBD1 (5 bases). CDR1 MGHDK and CDR2 SYGVNS come from the germline V gene. V shed 4 bases and J shed 9 bases, with 15 bases lying between them. This CDR3 is built from 13 residues.

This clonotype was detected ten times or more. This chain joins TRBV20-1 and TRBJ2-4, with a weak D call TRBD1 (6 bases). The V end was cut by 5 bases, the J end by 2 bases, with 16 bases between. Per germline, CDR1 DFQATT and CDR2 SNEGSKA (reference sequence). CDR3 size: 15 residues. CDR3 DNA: TGCAGTGCTTGGGGACAACGCCTTTCCAAAAACATTCAGTACTTC. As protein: CSAWGQRLSKNIQYF.

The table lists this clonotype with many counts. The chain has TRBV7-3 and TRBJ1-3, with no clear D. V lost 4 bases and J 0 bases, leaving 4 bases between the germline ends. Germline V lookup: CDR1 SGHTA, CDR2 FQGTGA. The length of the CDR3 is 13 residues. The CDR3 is CASSSNSGNTIYF. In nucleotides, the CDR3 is TGTGCCAGCAGCTCGAACTCTGGAAACACCATATATTTT.

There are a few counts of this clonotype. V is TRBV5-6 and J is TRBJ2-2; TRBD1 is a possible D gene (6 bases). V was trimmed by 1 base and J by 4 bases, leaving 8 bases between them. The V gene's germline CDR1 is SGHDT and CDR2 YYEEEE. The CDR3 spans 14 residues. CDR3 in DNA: TGTGCCAGCAGCTTGACGACAGGCACCGGGGAGCTGTTTTTT. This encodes CASSLTTGTGELFF.

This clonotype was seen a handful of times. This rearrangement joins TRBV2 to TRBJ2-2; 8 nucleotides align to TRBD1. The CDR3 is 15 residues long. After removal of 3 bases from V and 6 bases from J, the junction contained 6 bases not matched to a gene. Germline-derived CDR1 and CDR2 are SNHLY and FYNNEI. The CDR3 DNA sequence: TGTGCCAGCAGTGAGAGCAGGGGGCCAGCCGGGGAGCTGTTTTTT. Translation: CASSESRGPAGELFF.

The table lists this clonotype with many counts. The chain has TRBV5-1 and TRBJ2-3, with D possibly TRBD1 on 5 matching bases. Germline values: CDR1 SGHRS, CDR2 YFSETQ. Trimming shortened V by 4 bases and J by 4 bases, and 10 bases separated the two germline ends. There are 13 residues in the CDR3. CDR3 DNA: TGCGCCAGCAGCGTCCCAGGGTCAGATACGCAGTATTTT. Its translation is CASSVPGSDTQYF. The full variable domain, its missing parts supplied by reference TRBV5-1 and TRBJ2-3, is KAGVTQTPRYLIKTRGQQVTLSCSPISGHRSVSWYQQTPGQGLQFLFEYFSETQRNKGNFPGRFSGRQFSNSRSEMNVSTLELGDSALYLCASSVPGSDTQYFGPGTRLTVL.

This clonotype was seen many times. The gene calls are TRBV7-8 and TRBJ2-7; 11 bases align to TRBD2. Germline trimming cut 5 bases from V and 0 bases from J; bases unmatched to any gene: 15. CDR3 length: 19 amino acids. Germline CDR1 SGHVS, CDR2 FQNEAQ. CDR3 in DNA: TGTGCCAGCAGCCAAAGGGAACTAGCGGGGGCCGCGAGCTCCTACGAGCAGTACTTC. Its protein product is CASSQRELAGAASSYEQYF.

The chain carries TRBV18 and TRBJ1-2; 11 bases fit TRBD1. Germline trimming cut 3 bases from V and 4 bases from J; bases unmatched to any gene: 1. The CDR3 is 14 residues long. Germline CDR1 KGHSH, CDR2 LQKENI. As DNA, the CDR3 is TGTGCCAGCTCACCGGGGACAGGGGGCTATGGCTACACCTTC. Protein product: CASSPGTGGYGYTF.

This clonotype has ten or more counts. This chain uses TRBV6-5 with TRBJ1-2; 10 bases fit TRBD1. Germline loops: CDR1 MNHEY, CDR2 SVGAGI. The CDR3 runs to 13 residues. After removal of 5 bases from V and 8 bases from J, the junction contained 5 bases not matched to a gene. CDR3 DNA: TGTGCCAGCAGTCGACAGGGGGCGAGGGGCTACACCTTC. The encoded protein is CASSRQGARGYTF.

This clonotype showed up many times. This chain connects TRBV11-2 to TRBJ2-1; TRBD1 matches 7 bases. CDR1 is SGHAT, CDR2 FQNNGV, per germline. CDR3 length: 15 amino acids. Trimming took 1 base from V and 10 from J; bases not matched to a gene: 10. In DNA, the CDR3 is TGTGCCAGCAGCTTAGGCGGACAGGCTAATCACGAGCAGTTCTTC. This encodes CASSLGGQANHEQFF.

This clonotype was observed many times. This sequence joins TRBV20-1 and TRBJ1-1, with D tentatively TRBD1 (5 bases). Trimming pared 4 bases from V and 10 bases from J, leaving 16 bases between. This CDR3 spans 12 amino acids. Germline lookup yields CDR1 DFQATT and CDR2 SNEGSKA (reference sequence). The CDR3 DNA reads TGCAGTGCTACCATGGGGGGGTTTTCAGCTTTCTTT. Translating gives CSATMGGFSAFF.

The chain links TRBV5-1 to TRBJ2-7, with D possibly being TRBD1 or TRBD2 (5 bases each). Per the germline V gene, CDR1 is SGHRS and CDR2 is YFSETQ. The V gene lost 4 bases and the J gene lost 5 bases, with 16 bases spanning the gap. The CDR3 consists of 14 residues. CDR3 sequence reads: CASSTRGPGDEQYF. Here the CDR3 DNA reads TGCGCCAGCAGCACGAGGGGCCCCGGCGACGAGCAGTACTTC.

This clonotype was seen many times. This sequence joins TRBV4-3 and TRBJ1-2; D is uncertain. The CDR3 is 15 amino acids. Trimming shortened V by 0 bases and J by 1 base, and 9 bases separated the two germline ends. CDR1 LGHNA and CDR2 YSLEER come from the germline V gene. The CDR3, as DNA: TGCGCCAGCAGCCAAGATCGGCACCTTAACTATGGCTACACCTTC. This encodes CASSQDRHLNYGYTF.

The CDR3 spells CASRPRGTGEAYEQYF. DNA of the CDR3: TGTGCCAGCAGGCCCCGAGGGACAGGCGAGGCCTACGAGCAGTACTTC. The V gene is TRBV12-3 or TRBV12-4, the J gene TRBJ2-7, with 8 bases lining up with TRBD1. V shed 6 bases and J 2 bases; nucleotides not matched to a gene: 12. CDR3 length equals 16 residues.

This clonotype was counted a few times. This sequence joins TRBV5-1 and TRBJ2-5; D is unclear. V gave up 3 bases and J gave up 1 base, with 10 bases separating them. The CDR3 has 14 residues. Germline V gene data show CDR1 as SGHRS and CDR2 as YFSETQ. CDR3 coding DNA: TGCGCCAGCAGCTCCACCCGGCGCCAAGAGACCCAGTACTTC. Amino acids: CASSSTRRQETQYF.

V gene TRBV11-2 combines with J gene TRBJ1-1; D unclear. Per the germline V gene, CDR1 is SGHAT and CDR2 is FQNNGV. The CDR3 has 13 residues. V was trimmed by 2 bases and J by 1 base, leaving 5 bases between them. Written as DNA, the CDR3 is TGTGCCAGCAGCTTACCACGGAACACTGAAGCTTTCTTT. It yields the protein CASSLPRNTEAFF.

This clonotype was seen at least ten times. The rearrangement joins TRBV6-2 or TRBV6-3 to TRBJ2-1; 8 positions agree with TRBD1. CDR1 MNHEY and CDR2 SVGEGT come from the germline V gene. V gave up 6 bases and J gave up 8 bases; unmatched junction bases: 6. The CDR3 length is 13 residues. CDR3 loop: CASRDRVEDEQFF. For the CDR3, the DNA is TGTGCCAGCAGGGACAGGGTTGAGGATGAGCAGTTCTTC.

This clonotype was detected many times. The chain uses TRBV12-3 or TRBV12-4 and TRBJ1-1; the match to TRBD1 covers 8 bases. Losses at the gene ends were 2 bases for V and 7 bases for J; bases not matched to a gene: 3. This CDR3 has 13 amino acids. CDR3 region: CASSLPGTGEAFF. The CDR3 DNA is TGTGCCAGCAGTTTACCTGGGACAGGTGAAGCTTTCTTT.